The 19 T cell receptor beta chains below all came from one sample that was sequenced in a study of T cell responses to AZD1222 COVID-19 vaccine. TCRdb's table, derived via immunoSEQ multiplex PCR, lists solely in-frame clones and lacks some. The sample yields around 180,000 clones, approximately 90% seen once. Material: peripheral blood, obtained on day 0 of AZD1222 vaccination. Source of these receptors: an adult in good health.

The V gene is TRBV7-2, the J gene TRBJ2-7; 10 bases fit TRBD1. Trimming cost V 3 bases and J 1 base; bases outside gene matches: 6. This CDR3 comprises 16 residues. Germline values: CDR1 SGHTA, CDR2 FQGNSA. CDR3 bases: TGTGCCAGCAGCTTGAATGGACAGGGGGGATCCTACGAGCAGTACTTC. Residues: CASSLNGQGGSYEQYF.

The chain has TRBV7-8 and TRBJ2-5; TRBD1 agrees at 7 bases. Germline loops: CDR1 SGHVS, CDR2 FQNEAQ. This CDR3 has 15 residues. The ends lost 2 bases at V and 5 bases at J; junction bases unmatched: 8. CDR3: CASSLRVTGDETQYF. The DNA for the CDR3 is TGTGCCAGCAGCTTACGGGTCACAGGGGACGAGACCCAGTACTTC. Looking up the rest from reference TRBV7-8 and TRBJ2-5 gives the full variable domain: GAGVSQSPRYKVAKRGQDVALRCDPISGHVSLFWYQQALGQGPEFLTYFQNEAQLDKSGLPSDRFFAERPEGSVSTLKIQRTQQEDSAVYLCASSLRVTGDETQYFGPGTRLLVL.

As regards this clone: A read error may produce the germline difference seen at one junction end. The chain is built from TRBV7-7 and TRBJ2-2; the match to TRBD2 covers 8 bases. Germline V gene sequence: CDR1 SSHAT, CDR2 FNYEAQ (reference sequence). The CDR3 length is 16 residues. In DNA form, the CDR3 reads TGTGCTAGCAGCCTCGATAGCGGGGCGAACACCGGGGAGCTGTTTTTT. Its protein product is CASSLDSGANTGELFF.

V gene TRBV19 combines with J gene TRBJ1-5; 7 nucleotides line up with TRBD1. Germline CDR1 and CDR2: LNHDA and SQIVND (reference sequence). This CDR3 comprises 16 residues. Trimming removed 3 bases from V and 5 bases from J; junction bases left unmatched: 10. CDR3 DNA: TGTGCCAGTAGTATTGAGGACAGGACGGGTTATCAGCCCCAGCATTTT. Translating it yields CASSIEDRTGYQPQHF.

The DNA of the CDR3 is TGTGCCAGCAGGACAGTTGTAAATGAAAAACTGTTTTTT. This translates into CASRTVVNEKLFF. The chain joins TRBV11-2 to TRBJ1-4, with D possibly being TRBD1 (5 bases). Germline V gives CDR1 SGHAT, CDR2 FQNNGV. The CDR3 consists of 13 residues. V lost 6 bases and J 5 bases, leaving 10 bases between the germline ends. Together with reference TRBV11-2 and TRBJ1-4, the CDR3 gives the full variable domain: EAGVAQSPRYKIIEKRQSVAFWCNPISGHATLYWYQQILGQGPKLLIQFQNNGVVDDSQLPKDRFSAERLKGVDSTLKIQPAKLEDSAVYLCASRTVVNEKLFFGSGTQLSVL.

This chain links TRBV5-6 with TRBJ1-5, with 9 bases that match TRBD1. V shed 2 bases, J shed 7 bases, and the junction held 7 bases outside the gene matches. The CDR3 length is 15 residues. Germline V lookup: CDR1 SGHDT, CDR2 YYEEEE. This CDR3 reads CASSFRDREGQPQHF. DNA of the CDR3: TGTGCCAGCAGCTTCCGGGACAGGGAGGGCCAGCCCCAGCATTTT.

V gene TRBV6-2 or TRBV6-3 combines with J gene TRBJ2-1; D perhaps matches TRBD2 (6 bases). Germline CDR1 reads MNHEY; CDR2 reads SVGEGT. This CDR3 spans 15 amino acids. The V end lost 4 bases, the J end lost 4 bases, and 14 bases lay between the germline ends. DNA of the CDR3: TGTGCCAGCAGTTCAGGGACTGGGGCTTACAATGAGCAGTTCTTC. Protein sequence: CASSSGTGAYNEQFF.

This chain connects TRBV11-2 to TRBJ1-2; TRBD1 is a possible D gene (5 bases). Germline V gene lookup returns CDR1 SGHAT and CDR2 FQNNGV. V lost 4 bases and J lost 4, with 13 bases in between. The CDR3 covers 14 residues. Here the CDR3 reads CASSSQQARYGYTF. In nucleotides, the CDR3 is TGTGCCAGCAGCTCCCAACAGGCTCGCTATGGCTACACCTTC.

V is TRBV5-6 and J is TRBJ2-7; TRBD2 aligns across 12 bases. The CDR3 contains 16 residues. V shed 4 bases and J 3 bases; nucleotides not matched to a gene: 8. CDR1 is SGHDT and CDR2 is YYEEEE in the germline V gene. The CDR3 loop reads CASSLLGLAGLYEQYF. The CDR3 DNA reads TGTGCCAGCAGCCTGCTGGGACTAGCGGGTCTCTACGAGCAGTACTTC.

The V call is TRBV7-3, the J call TRBJ1-1; possible D gene TRBD1, 6 bases. The ends were cut back, 4 bases at V and 1 base at J, with 10 bases in the middle. The CDR3 extends over 14 amino acids. Per germline, CDR1 SGHTA and CDR2 FQGTGA. DNA of the CDR3: TGTGCCAGCAGCTCAGGACAGAAGAACACTGAAGCTTTCTTT. This encodes CASSSGQKNTEAFF.

CDR3 sequence reads: CASMKGDYNEKLFF. CDR3 DNA sequence: TGTGCCAGCATGAAGGGGGACTATAATGAAAAACTGTTTTTT. The J gene is TRBJ1-4, the V gene TRBV7-9; D might be TRBD1 (6 bases). V was trimmed by 7 bases and J by 4 bases, leaving 13 bases between them. Per the germline V gene, CDR1 is SEHNR and CDR2 is FQNEAQ (reference sequence). This CDR3 has 14 amino acids.

The CDR3, as DNA: TGTGCCTGGAGTTGGGACATTAATCAGCCCCAGCATTTT. It translates to CAWSWDINQPQHF. The J gene is TRBJ1-5, the V gene TRBV30; perhaps TRBD1 as D (6 bases). Trimming removed 2 bases from V and 4 bases from J, with 9 bases in between. This CDR3 is 13 amino acids long. Germline lookup yields CDR1 GTSNPN and CDR2 SVGIG (reference sequence).

The rearrangement links TRBV12-5 to TRBJ1-5, with D uncertain. Trimming stripped 0 bases from V and 0 bases from J, with 9 bases between. In germline, CDR1 is LGHNT, CDR2 FRNRAP. The CDR3 is 16 amino acids. The CDR3 bases are TGTGCTAGTGGTTTGGTACAGAATCTTAGCAATCAGCCCCAGCATTTT. Translated: CASGLVQNLSNQPQHF.

This chain connects TRBV19 to TRBJ2-2, with D hard to call. The V gene lost 2 bases and the J gene lost 0 bases, with 4 bases spanning the gap. CDR3 size: 14 residues. CDR1 and CDR2 (germline): LNHDA, SQIVND (reference sequence). Here the CDR3 reads CASSIQTNTGELFF. The CDR3 nucleotides are TGTGCCAGTAGTATACAGACGAACACCGGGGAGCTGTTTTTT.

V is TRBV27 and J is TRBJ2-7; 7 nucleotides line up with TRBD1. V dropped 2 bases and J dropped 2; count of bases not matched to a gene: 0. The length of the CDR3 is 13 residues. CDR1 and CDR2 (germline): MNHEY, SMNVEV (reference sequence). The chain's CDR3 is CASSLRGPYEQYF. The CDR3 nucleotides are TGTGCCAGCAGTTTAAGGGGGCCCTACGAGCAGTACTTC.

V gene TRBV6-5 combines with J gene TRBJ1-3; no clear D. V was clipped by 2 bases and J by 0 bases, with 8 bases between them. Germline loops: CDR1 MNHEY, CDR2 SVGAGI. This CDR3 spans 15 amino acids. The chain's CDR3 is CASSYAGSSGNTIYF. CDR3 coding DNA: TGTGCCAGCAGTTACGCCGGGTCCTCTGGAAACACCATATATTTT.

The chain has TRBV6-5 and TRBJ2-1, with D perhaps TRBD2 (6 bases). Per the germline V gene, CDR1 is MNHEY and CDR2 is SVGAGI. This CDR3 has 13 residues. The germline V and J ends were trimmed by 6 bases and 4 bases, with 10 bases remaining between them. The CDR3: CASSPGTYNEQFF. The CDR3 DNA reads as TGTGCCAGCAGCCCAGGGACTTACAATGAGCAGTTCTTC.

The V and J genes are TRBV24-1 and TRBJ1-1; D gene unclear. Germline CDR1 is KGHDR and CDR2 is SFDVKD. The CDR3 has 14 amino acids. V lost 4 bases, J lost 2 bases, and 10 bases lay in between. In DNA, the CDR3 is TGTGCCACCAGTGACTCCGACCCCAACACTGAAGCTTTCTTT. Translating gives CATSDSDPNTEAFF.

This sequence joins TRBV5-1 and TRBJ2-2; D tentatively reads TRBD1 or TRBD2 (5 bases each). CDR3 length: 19 amino acids. V was shortened by 7 bases and J by 2 bases, with 27 bases between the two germline ends. Germline CDR1 SGHRS, CDR2 YFSETQ. This CDR3 is CASREGKGMWASNTGELFF. Here the CDR3 DNA reads TGCGCCAGCCGAGAGGGGAAGGGAATGTGGGCTAGCAACACCGGGGAGCTGTTTTTT.